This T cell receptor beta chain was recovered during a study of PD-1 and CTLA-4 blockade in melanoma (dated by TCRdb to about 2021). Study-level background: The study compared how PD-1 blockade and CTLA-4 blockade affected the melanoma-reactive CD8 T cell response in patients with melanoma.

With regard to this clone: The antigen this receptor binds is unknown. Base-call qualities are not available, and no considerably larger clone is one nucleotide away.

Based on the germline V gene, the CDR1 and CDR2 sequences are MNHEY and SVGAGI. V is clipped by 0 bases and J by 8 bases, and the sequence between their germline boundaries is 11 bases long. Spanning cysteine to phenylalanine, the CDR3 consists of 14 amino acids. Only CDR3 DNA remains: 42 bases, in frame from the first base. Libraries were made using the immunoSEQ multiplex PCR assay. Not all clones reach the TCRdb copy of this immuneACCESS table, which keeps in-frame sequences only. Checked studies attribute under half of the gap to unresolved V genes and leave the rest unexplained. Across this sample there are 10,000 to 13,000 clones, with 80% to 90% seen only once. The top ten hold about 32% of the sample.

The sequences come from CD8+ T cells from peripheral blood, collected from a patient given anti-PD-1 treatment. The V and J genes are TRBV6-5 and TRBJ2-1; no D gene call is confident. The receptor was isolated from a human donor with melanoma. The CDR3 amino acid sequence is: CASSYSNAYDEQFF. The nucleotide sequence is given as TGTGCCAGCAGTTACTCGAACGCGTACGATGAGCAGTTCTTC.